This entry describes one TCR beta chain. Clones were read by immunoSEQ multiplex PCR, and TCRdb kept only the in-frame ones, dropping some. The sample has about 660,000 clones; around 87% are singletons. This entry comes from a study of shared T cell receptors in the human thymus. Germline V gene lookup returns CDR1 SNHLY and CDR2 FYNNEI. This CDR3 is built from 14 residues. V was pared by 4 bases and J by 6 bases, with 12 bases between. These sequences were also reported in another study, on human thymus T cells. According to that study: Resections obtained during corrective heart surgery supplied the thymus tissue.

Sequencing input: thymocytes. The chain has TRBV2 and TRBJ2-2; perhaps TRBD1 as D (6 bases). The clonotype was recovered from a boy under two years old with a congenital heart defect. DNA for the CDR3: TGTGCCAGCAGTGTTGCCAGGGGATCCGGGGAGCTGTTTTTT. It is translated as CASSVARGSGELFF.